This T cell receptor beta chain derives from a study of T-cell memory formation after mild COVID-19. Germline-derived CDR1 and CDR2 are SGDLS and YYNGEE. The CDR3 is 13 residues long. V lost 4 bases and J lost 6, with 8 bases in between. TCRdb re-analysed the 5' RACE reads in MiXCR, keeping a single row per CDR3 protein. The data show about 360,000 distinct CDR3 sequences, with around an eighth seen just once and less than 25% held by the top ten. On this clonotype: Its antigen remains unidentified.

Study results and limitations: Some clones that responded were present in memory (sampled pre-infection), which suggests cross-reactive memory joined. Confirmation was lacking for SARS-CoV-2 specificity of second-wave clones that peaked on day 37.

The genes are TRBV9 and TRBJ1-6; no clear D gene. The source is a man between 18 and 35 years old who had mild COVID-19 (a few samples of this study predate the infection). Cell type and time point are not known. Sample: PBMCs or a T cell subset sorted from them (not recorded which). Here the CDR3 reads CASSQTLNSPLHF. For the CDR3, the DNA is TGTGCCAGCAGCCAGACCCTTAATTCACCCCTCCACTTT.